This record looks at one T cell receptor (beta chain) sequence and its context. Its antigen is as yet unknown. This entry comes from a study of T cell responses to AZD1222 COVID-19 vaccine. Findings and limits, study-wide: Only after the peak T cell response were repertoires sampled. Donors were chiefly white British, with a greater number of females, and clonal diversity was perhaps underestimated. AZD1222 recipients seropositive at baseline numbered only six or seven.

Profiling relied on immunoSEQ multiplex PCR, and the TCRdb table lists in-frame clones only, not all of them. In the table there are approximately 75,000 clones, over 75% of which are singletons. The CDR3 totals 15 residues. Per the germline V gene, CDR1 is DFQATT and CDR2 is SNEGSKA (reference sequence). Losses at the gene ends were 3 bases for V and 5 bases for J; bases not matched to a gene: 9. This TCR came from an adult who received the AZD1222 COVID-19 vaccine. The rearrangement links TRBV20-1 to TRBJ2-5; TRBD2 agrees at 10 bases. The material sequenced was peripheral blood, taken 28 days after the second AZD1222 dose. For the CDR3, the DNA is TGCAGTGCTAGTAGGGAGCGGGGGGGCCTGGAGACCCAGTACTTC. Its translation is CSASRERGGLETQYF.